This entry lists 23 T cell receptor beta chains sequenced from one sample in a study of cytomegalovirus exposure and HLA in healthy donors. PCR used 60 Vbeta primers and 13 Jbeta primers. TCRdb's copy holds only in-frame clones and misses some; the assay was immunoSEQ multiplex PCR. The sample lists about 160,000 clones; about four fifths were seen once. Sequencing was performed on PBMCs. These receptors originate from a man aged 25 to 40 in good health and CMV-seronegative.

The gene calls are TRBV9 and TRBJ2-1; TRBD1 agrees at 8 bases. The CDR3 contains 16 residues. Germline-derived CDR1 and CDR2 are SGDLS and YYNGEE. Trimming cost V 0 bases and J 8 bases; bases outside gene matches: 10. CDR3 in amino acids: CASSVAPGGVSDEQFF. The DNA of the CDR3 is TGTGCCAGCAGCGTAGCCCCAGGGGGCGTTAGCGATGAGCAGTTCTTC.

The CDR3 is CASSLYQVDEQFF. The CDR3 DNA reads TGTGCCAGCAGCTTATACCAGGTCGATGAGCAGTTCTTC. The chain couples TRBV11-2 to TRBJ2-1; D gene ambiguous. Trimming shortened V by 2 bases and J by 8 bases, and 10 bases separated the two germline ends. The CDR3 sequence is 13 residues long. CDR1 SGHAT and CDR2 FQNNGV come from the germline V gene.

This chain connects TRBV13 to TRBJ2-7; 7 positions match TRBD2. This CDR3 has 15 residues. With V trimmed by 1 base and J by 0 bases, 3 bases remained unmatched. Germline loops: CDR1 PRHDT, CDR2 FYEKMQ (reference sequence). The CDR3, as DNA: TGTGCCAGCAGCTTAGCGGGAGGAGGCTCCTACGAGCAGTACTTC. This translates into CASSLAGGGSYEQYF.

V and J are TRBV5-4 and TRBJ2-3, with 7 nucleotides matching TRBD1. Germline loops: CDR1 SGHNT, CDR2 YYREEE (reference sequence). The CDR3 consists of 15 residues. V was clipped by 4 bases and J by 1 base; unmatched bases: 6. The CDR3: CASSLTQGGTDTQYF. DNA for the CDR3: TGTGCCAGCAGCCTAACTCAGGGGGGCACAGATACGCAGTATTTT.

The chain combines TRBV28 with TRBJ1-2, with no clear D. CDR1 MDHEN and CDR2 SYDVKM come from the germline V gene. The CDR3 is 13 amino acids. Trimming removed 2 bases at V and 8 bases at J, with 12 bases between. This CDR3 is CASSLGGSGGYTF. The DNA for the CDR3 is TGTGCCAGCAGTTTAGGAGGGTCGGGGGGCTACACCTTC.

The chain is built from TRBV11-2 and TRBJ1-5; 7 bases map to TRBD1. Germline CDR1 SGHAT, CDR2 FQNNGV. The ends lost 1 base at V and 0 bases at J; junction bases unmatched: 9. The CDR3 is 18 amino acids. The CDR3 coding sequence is TGTGCCAGCAGCTTAGCTCGGACAGGCGATTATAGCAATCAGCCCCAGCATTTT. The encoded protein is CASSLARTGDYSNQPQHF.

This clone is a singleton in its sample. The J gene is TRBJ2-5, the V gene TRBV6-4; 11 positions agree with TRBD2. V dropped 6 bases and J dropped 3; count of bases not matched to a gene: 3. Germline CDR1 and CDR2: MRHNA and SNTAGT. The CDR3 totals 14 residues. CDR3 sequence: CASRATSGKETQYF. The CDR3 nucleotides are TGTGCCAGCAGGGCGACTAGCGGGAAAGAGACCCAGTACTTC.

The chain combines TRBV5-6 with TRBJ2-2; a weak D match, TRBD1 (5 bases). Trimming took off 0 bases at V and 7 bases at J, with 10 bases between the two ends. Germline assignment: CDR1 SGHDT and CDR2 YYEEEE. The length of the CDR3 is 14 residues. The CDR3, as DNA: TGTGCCAGCAGCTTGGGACAGCACAACGGGGAGCTGTTTTTT. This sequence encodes CASSLGQHNGELFF.

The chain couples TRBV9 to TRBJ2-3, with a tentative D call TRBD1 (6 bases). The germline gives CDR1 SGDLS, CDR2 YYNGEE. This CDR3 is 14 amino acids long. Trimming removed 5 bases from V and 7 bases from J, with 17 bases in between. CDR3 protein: CASSELTGGNTQYF. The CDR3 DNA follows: TGTGCCAGCAGTGAACTGACAGGAGGAAATACGCAGTATTTT.

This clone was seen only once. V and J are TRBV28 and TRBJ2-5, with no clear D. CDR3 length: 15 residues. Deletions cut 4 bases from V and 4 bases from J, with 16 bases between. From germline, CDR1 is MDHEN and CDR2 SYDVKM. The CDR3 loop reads CASSSLPPSRETQYF. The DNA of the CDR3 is TGTGCCAGCAGTTCACTTCCTCCTTCTAGAGAGACCCAGTACTTC.

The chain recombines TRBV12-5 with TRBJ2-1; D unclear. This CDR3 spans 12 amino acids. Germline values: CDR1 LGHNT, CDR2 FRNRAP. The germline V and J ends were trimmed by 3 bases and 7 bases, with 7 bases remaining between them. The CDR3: CASGFSMNEQFF. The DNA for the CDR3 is TGTGCTAGTGGTTTTAGTATGAATGAGCAGTTCTTC.

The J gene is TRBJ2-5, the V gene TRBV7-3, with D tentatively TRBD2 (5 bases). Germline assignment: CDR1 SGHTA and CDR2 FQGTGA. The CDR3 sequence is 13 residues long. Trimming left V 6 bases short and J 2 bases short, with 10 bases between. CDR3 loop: CASSIEGQETQYF. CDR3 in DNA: TGTGCCAGCAGTATAGAGGGTCAAGAGACCCAGTACTTC.

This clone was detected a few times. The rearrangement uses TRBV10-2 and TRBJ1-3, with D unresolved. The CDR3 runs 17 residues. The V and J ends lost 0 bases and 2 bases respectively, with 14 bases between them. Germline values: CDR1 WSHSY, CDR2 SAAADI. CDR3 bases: TGCGCCAGCAGTGAGTCCCTCCTGCGGGTGACTGGAAACACCATATATTTT. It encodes CASSESLLRVTGNTIYF.

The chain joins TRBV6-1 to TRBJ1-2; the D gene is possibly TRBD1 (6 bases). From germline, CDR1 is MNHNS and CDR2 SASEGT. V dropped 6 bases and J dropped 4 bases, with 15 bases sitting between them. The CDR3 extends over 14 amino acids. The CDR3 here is CASRLAGTLYGYTF. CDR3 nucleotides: TGTGCCAGCAGGCTCGCCGGGACACTCTATGGCTACACCTTC.

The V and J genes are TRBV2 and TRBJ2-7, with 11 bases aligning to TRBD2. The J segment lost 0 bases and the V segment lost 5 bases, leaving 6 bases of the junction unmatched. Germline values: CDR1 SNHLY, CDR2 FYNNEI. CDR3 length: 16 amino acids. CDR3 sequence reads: CASSLRGLADSYEQYF. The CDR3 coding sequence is TGTGCCAGCAGTTTAAGGGGACTAGCGGACTCCTACGAGCAGTACTTC. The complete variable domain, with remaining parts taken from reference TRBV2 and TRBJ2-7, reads EPEVTQTPSHQVTQMGQEVILRCVPISNHLYFYWYRQILGQKVEFLVSFYNNEISEKSEIFDDQFSVERPDGSNFTLKIRSTKLEDSAMYFCASSLRGLADSYEQYFGPGTRLTVT.

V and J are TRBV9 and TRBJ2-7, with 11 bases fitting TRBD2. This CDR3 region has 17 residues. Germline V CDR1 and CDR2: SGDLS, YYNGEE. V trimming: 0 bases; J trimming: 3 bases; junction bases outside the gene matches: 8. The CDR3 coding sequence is TGTGCCAGCAGCGTAGGGGTAGCGGGGGGGATCAGCTACGAGCAGTACTTC. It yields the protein CASSVGVAGGISYEQYF.

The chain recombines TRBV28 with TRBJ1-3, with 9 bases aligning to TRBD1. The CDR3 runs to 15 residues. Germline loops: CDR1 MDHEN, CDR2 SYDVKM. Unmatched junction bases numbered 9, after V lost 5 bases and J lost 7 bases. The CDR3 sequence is CASSPPTGGGNTIYF. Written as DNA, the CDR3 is TGTGCCAGCAGTCCCCCAACAGGGGGCGGGAACACCATATATTTT. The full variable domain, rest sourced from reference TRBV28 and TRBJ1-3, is DVKVTQSSRYLVKRTGEKVFLECVQDMDHENMFWYRQDPGLGLRLIYFSYDVKMKEKGDIPEGYSVSREKKERFSLILESASTNQTSMYLCASSPPTGGGNTIYFGEGSWLTVV.

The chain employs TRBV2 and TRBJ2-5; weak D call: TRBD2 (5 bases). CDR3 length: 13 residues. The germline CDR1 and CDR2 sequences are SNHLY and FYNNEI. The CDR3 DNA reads TGTGCTCAGCGGTACACGTATGAAGAGACCCAGTACTTC. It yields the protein CAQRYTYEETQYF.

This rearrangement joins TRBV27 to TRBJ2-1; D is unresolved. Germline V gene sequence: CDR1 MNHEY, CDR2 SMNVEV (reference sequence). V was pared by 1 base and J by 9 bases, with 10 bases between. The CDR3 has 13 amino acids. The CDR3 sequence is CASSLYAIGEQFF. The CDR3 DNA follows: TGTGCCAGCAGTTTATATGCAATCGGTGAGCAGTTCTTC.

The CDR3, as DNA: TGTGCCAGCAGCGTAGCAGGGGCCTCTGAGGATGAGCAGTTCTTC. It specifies CASSVAGASEDEQFF. The chain combines TRBV9 with TRBJ2-1, with D perhaps TRBD1 (6 bases). The V and J ends lost 0 bases and 8 bases respectively, with 15 bases between them. The CDR3 runs to 15 residues. Looked up from germline, CDR1 is SGDLS and CDR2 is YYNGEE.

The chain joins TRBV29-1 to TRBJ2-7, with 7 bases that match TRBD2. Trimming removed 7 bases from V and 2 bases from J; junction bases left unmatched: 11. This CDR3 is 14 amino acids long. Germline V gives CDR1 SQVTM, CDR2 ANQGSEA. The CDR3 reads CSAFSSGDPYEQYF. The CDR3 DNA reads TGCAGCGCCTTTTCAAGCGGGGATCCCTACGAGCAGTACTTC.

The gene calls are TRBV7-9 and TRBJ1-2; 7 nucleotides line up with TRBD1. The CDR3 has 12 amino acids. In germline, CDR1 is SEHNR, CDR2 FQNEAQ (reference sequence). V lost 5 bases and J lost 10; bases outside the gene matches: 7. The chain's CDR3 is CASSEQGGDYTF. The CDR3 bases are TGTGCCAGCAGCGAGCAGGGGGGAGACTACACCTTC. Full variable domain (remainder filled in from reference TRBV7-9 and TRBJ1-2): DTGVSQNPRHKITKRGQNVTFRCDPISEHNRLYWYRQTLGQGPEFLTYFQNEAQLEKSRLLSDRFSAERPKGSFSTLEIQRTEQGDSAMYLCASSEQGGDYTFGSGTRLTVV.

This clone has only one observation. This chain's CDR3 is CASSQGAGQVNEKLFF. The CDR3 nucleotides read TGCGCCAGCAGCCAAGGAGCGGGACAGGTCAATGAAAAACTGTTTTTT. The J gene is TRBJ1-4, the V gene TRBV4-3, with TRBD1 identical over 8 bases. The CDR3 is made up of 16 amino acids. Germline loops: CDR1 LGHNA, CDR2 YSLEER. Germline trimming cut 1 base from V and 5 bases from J; bases unmatched to any gene: 6.